A selection of T cell receptor beta chains follows, all from one sample in a study of blood T cell repertoires in COVID-19. Assay used: immunoSEQ multiplex PCR; TCRdb lists only in-frame clones, some missing. This sample has 130,000 or so clones, with around 88% found just once. The sequenced material came from peripheral blood. Every receptor here comes from a woman between 55 and 75 years old with acute or convalescent COVID-19. The CDR3 runs from the conserved cysteine through the conserved F or W. The D gene is left open where the match is weak. Some rows mark clone size as missing; the rest say once, few, many or name a class of expanded clone.

j_gene	abundance	v_gene	d_gene	CDR3nt	CDR3aa
TRBJ1-6	few	TRBV7-3	-	TGTGCCAGCAGCTCCCTTAATTCACCCCTCCACTTT	CASSSLNSPLHF
TRBJ2-1	-	TRBV30	TRBD2	TGTGCCTGGAGTATGGGGGGGACCTACAATGAGCAGTTCTTC	CAWSMGGTYNEQFF
TRBJ2-1	once	TRBV5-5	TRBD1	TGTGCCAGCAGCTCACCCCGGGACAGGGTCATCAATGAGCAGTTCTTC	CASSSPRDRVINEQFF
TRBJ2-7	-	TRBV9	TRBD2	TGTGCCAGCAGCGTTGGGACTAGCGGGGTCTACGAGCAGTACTTC	CASSVGTSGVYEQYF
TRBJ2-3	once	TRBV7-2	-	TGTGCCAGCAGCTACCGGGTTAGTGGCACAGATACGCAGTATTTT	CASSYRVSGTDTQYF
TRBJ2-7	-	TRBV4-1	TRBD1	TGCGCCAGCAGCCACGGACAGGGGTACGAGCAGTACTTC	CASSHGQGYEQYF
TRBJ2-3	few	TRBV6-2/TRBV6-3	-	TGTGCCAGCAGTTACTCGAAGGGGAGGTCGGATACGCAGTATTTT	CASSYSKGRSDTQYF
TRBJ1-5	-	TRBV18	-	TGTGCCAGCTCAGGGCAGATGAATCAGCCCCAGCATTTT	CASSGQMNQPQHF
TRBJ2-3	-	TRBV3-1/TRBV3-2	TRBD1	TGTGCCAGCAGCCCTTGGACAGGGTTTGCTTTGGATACGCAGTATTTT	CASSPWTGFALDTQYF
TRBJ1-6	-	TRBV2	-	TGTGCCAGCAGACCAGACAGGAGCTCCTATAATTCACCCCTCCACTTT	CASRPDRSSYNSPLHF
TRBJ1-3	-	TRBV6-6	-	TGTGCCAGCAGTTACGGCGGAGACTCTGGAAACACCATATATTTT	CASSYGGDSGNTIYF
TRBJ1-3	-	TRBV7-9	TRBD1	TGTGCCAGCAGCTCGTTGGACAGGGCATACTCCCATGGAAACACCATATATTTT	CASSSLDRAYSHGNTIYF
TRBJ2-1	-	TRBV7-2	TRBD2	TGTGCCAGCAGCTTACCAGGACTAGAAGGATTTGAGCAGTTCTTC	CASSLPGLEGFEQFF
TRBJ2-3	-	TRBV30	-	TGTGCCTGGAGGTTTATTAGCACAGATACGCAGTATTTT	CAWRFISTDTQYF
TRBJ2-6	once	TRBV7-3	-	TGTGCCAGCAGCCCGGGACTTCTGGGGGCTGGGGCCAACGTCCTGACTTTC	CASSPGLLGAGANVLTF
TRBJ2-7	-	TRBV7-2	TRBD1	TGTGCCAGCAGCTCACAGGGGACCTACGAGCAGTACTTC	CASSSQGTYEQYF
TRBJ2-2	once	TRBV7-2	TRBD1	TGTGCCAGCAGCTTCTACCGTAGACAGGGTGGGACCGGGGAGCTGTTTTTT	CASSFYRRQGGTGELFF
TRBJ1-1	-	TRBV5-1	-	TGCGCCAGCAGCCTGGGGGCCGAGGGCACTGAAGCTTTCTTT	CASSLGAEGTEAFF
TRBJ1-5	-	TRBV27	-	TGTGCCAGCAGTTTCCAGGGGACGGGGTATCAGCCCCAGCATTTT	CASSFQGTGYQPQHF
TRBJ1-5	few	TRBV29-1	TRBD1	TGCAGCGTTGGCCGGGACAGAGATCAGCCCCAGCATTTT	CSVGRDRDQPQHF
TRBJ1-5	-	TRBV18	-	TGTGCCAGCTCACCTCAGGGGTTAGTCGATCAGCCCCAGCATTTT	CASSPQGLVDQPQHF
TRBJ2-3	-	TRBV28	TRBD1	TGTGCCAGCAGTTTAACAGGGGCCAGCACAGATACGCAGTATTTT	CASSLTGASTDTQYF
TRBJ2-3	once	TRBV7-3	-	TGTGCCAGCAGCCCGGACTTTGGCACAGATACGCAGTATTTT	CASSPDFGTDTQYF
TRBJ2-3	-	TRBV4-3	TRBD1	TGCGCCAGCAGCCAAGTAGGGACAGGGGGGACAGATACGCAGTATTTT	CASSQVGTGGTDTQYF
TRBJ2-6	-	TRBV4-1	TRBD2	TGCGCCAGCAGCCAAGATCCCACTAGCGGGGAGACGGGGACCTCTGGGGCCAACGTCCTGACTTTC	CASSQDPTSGETGTSGANVLTF
TRBJ2-3	-	TRBV19	TRBD2	TGTGCCAGTAGTACCGACGACATAGCGGGGGGGCCGAAGTATTTT	CASSTDDIAGGPKYF
TRBJ2-7	-	TRBV6-5	-	TGTGCCAGCACTAAGGCCGGGACACCCTCCTACGAGCAGTACTTC	CASTKAGTPSYEQYF
TRBJ1-3	-	TRBV6-5	-	TGTGCCAGCAGTTACGGGACACAAAACACCATATATTTT	CASSYGTQNTIYF
TRBJ2-2	-	TRBV10-3	TRBD1	TGTGCCACCGAACCTACAGGGGGTAACACCGGGGAGCTGTTTTTT	CATEPTGGNTGELFF
TRBJ2-1	-	TRBV10-3	-	TGTGCCTCCTCCCCTTTCGTACGGGATGAGCAGTTCTTC	CASSPFVRDEQFF
TRBJ2-5	-	TRBV28	-	TGTGCCAGCAGTCTCGTCGGGGTTCAAGAGACCCAGTACTTC	CASSLVGVQETQYF
TRBJ1-2	-	TRBV21-1	-	TGTGCCAGCAGCGAACATGAAGGCTACACCTTC	CASSEHEGYTF
TRBJ1-6	-	TRBV5-1	-	TGCGCCAGCAGCCCCGACAGGAACGTAGCTTCACCCCTCCACTTT	CASSPDRNVASPLHF
TRBJ2-7	-	TRBV5-6	TRBD1	TGTGCCAGCAGCCAGGACAGGGGGCTCTACGAGCAGTACTTC	CASSQDRGLYEQYF
TRBJ2-1	-	TRBV4-1	TRBD2	TGCGCCAGCAGCCTTGGACTAGTAGGTAGGAATGAGCAGTTCTTC	CASSLGLVGRNEQFF
TRBJ2-5	-	TRBV13	-	TGTGCCAGCAGTTACACAGGCCAAGGGGCCCAGTACTTC	CASSYTGQGAQYF
TRBJ1-1	-	TRBV3-1/TRBV3-2	-	TGTGCCAGCAGCCAAGATCGCAGGGGGAACACTGAAGCTTTCTTT	CASSQDRRGNTEAFF
TRBJ1-1	-	TRBV4-2	-	TGTGCCAGCAGCCAAGATACGGGGAACACTGAAGCTTTCTTT	CASSQDTGNTEAFF
TRBJ2-7	-	TRBV2	TRBD1	TGTGCCAGCGCCGGGGACAGTTCCTACGAGCAGTACTTC	CASAGDSSYEQYF
TRBJ1-2	many	TRBV6-2/TRBV6-3	TRBD1	TGTGCCAGCAGTCCGCCATACACAGGGGACCTCTATGGCTACACCTTC	CASSPPYTGDLYGYTF
TRBJ1-1	-	TRBV7-2	-	TGTGCCAGCAGCTCCTCCTCGGTCACTGAAGCTTTCTTT	CASSSSSVTEAFF
TRBJ2-2	-	TRBV5-1	-	TGCGCCAGCAGCTTGGCCTCAGGAGGGGAGCTGTTTTTT	CASSLASGGELFF
TRBJ2-1	-	TRBV4-3	-	TGCGCCAGCAGCCAAGATTTGACCACAGGGTTCGAGCAGTTCTTC	CASSQDLTTGFEQFF
TRBJ2-1	-	TRBV19	TRBD1	TGTGCCAGTAGGAGCCACCGGGACAGGGGAGCCAATGAGCAGTTCTTC	CASRSHRDRGANEQFF
TRBJ1-1	-	TRBV7-3	-	TGTGCCAGCAGCGAAGGAGGGAACACTGAAGCTTTCTTT	CASSEGGNTEAFF
TRBJ2-3	-	TRBV3-1/TRBV3-2	TRBD2	TGTGCCAGCAGCCAACCTTCGGGCGGGGGATCCACAGATACGCAGTATTTT	CASSQPSGGGSTDTQYF
TRBJ2-2	-	TRBV24-1	-	TGTGCCACCAGTGATTTTTCAGGGGGGCACGGGGAGCTGTTTTTT	CATSDFSGGHGELFF